This TCR beta chain stems from a study of blood T cell repertoires in COVID-19. Using immunoSEQ multiplex PCR, the repertoire was profiled, and TCRdb retains in-frame clones only, with some absent. The table includes about 180,000 clones, approximately 83% detected once. This CDR3 is 14 amino acids long. Germline V gene data show CDR1 as SGHTA and CDR2 as FQGTGA. V lost 0 bases to trimming and J lost 4 bases, with 9 bases between them. Sequencing was performed on peripheral blood. V usage is TRBV7-3 and J usage is TRBJ1-1, with unresolved D. The TCR sequence derives from a human donor with active or convalescent COVID-19. The donor label of this sample is uncertain. CDR3 region: CASSLTGSGTEAFF. In DNA form, the CDR3 reads TGTGCCAGCAGCTTAACAGGATCGGGCACTGAAGCTTTCTTT.